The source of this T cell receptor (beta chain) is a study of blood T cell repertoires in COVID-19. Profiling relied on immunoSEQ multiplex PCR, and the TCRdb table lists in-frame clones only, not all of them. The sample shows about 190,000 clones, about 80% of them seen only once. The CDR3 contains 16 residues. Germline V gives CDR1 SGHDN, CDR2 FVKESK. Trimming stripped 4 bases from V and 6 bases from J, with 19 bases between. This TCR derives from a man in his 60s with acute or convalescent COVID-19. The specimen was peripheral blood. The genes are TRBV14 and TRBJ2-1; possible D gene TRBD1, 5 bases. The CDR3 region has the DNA TGTGCCAGCAGCCTGCTGATGGACAATAAGGGCAATGAGCAGTTCTTC. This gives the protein CASSLLMDNKGNEQFF.